These T cell receptor beta chains were read from a single sample in a study of T cells in localized non-small cell lung cancer. Profiled with immunoSEQ multiplex PCR; TCRdb holds only in-frame clones, not every one. Of tens of thousands of clones listed, roughly 78% were seen once; the top ten hold around a third. This sample comprised peripheral blood, obtained before any cancer treatment. All receptors derive from a male donor older than 55 with stage II squamous cell lung carcinoma. CDR3s include the opening cysteine and the closing phenylalanine or tryptophan. Fields, in order: D gene, clone size, J gene, V gene, CDR3 protein, CDR3 DNA. A D gene is named only where the DNA matches it firmly. Clone size appears in some rows only: once, few, many, or a class for an expanded clone.

NA,NA,TRBJ1-1,TRBV5-5,CASSAGPGTEAFF,TGTGCCAGCAGCGCGGGCCCGGGGACTGAAGCTTTCTTT
NA,NA,TRBJ2-1,TRBV11-3,CASSLENGGRNEQFF,TGTGCCAGCAGCTTAGAAAACGGGGGTCGGAATGAGCAGTTCTTC
NA,few,TRBJ2-1,TRBV7-3,CASSLTSTDNEQFF,TGTGCCAGCAGCTTAACCAGCACCGACAATGAGCAGTTCTTC
NA,NA,TRBJ1-1,TRBV7-3,CASSSSRNTEAFF,TGTGCCAGCAGCTCATCACGGAACACTGAAGCTTTCTTT
NA,NA,TRBJ1-1,TRBV5-1,CASSLGGSLGPNTEAFF,TGCGCCAGCAGCTTGGGGGGGAGTCTGGGACCCAACACTGAAGCTTTCTTT
NA,NA,TRBJ1-3,TRBV5-6,CASSPPPLSGNTIYF,TGTGCCAGCAGCCCCCCCCCACTCTCTGGAAACACCATATATTTT
NA,once,TRBJ2-1,TRBV5-1,CASSTGTKLYDEQFF,TGCGCCAGCAGTACCGGGACCAAACTTTATGATGAGCAGTTCTTC
NA,NA,TRBJ2-7,TRBV6-5,CASTKGAGEQYF,TGTGCCAGCACCAAAGGGGCAGGGGAGCAGTACTTC
TRBD1,NA,TRBJ1-2,TRBV2,CASSDSAGGYGYTF,TGTGCCAGCAGTGACAGCGCAGGGGGCTATGGCTACACCTTC
TRBD1,NA,TRBJ2-7,TRBV6-5,CASTGTGGREQYF,TGTGCCAGCACCGGGACAGGGGGCCGCGAGCAGTACTTC
TRBD1,NA,TRBJ2-3,TRBV13,CASSSTGGFSTDTQYF,TGTGCCAGCAGCTCGACAGGGGGATTTAGCACAGATACGCAGTATTTT
TRBD1,NA,TRBJ2-1,TRBV5-1,CASSPTLDRGRFNEQFF,TGCGCCAGCAGCCCTACCCTGGACAGGGGGCGCTTCAATGAGCAGTTCTTC
NA,NA,TRBJ1-2,TRBV10-3,CAIRADGAKPGGYTF,TGTGCCATCAGGGCGGACGGAGCGAAACCGGGGGGCTACACCTTC
TRBD1,NA,TRBJ2-3,TRBV9,CASSVGSGQGTDTQYF,TGTGCCAGCAGCGTAGGATCAGGACAGGGCACAGATACGCAGTATTTT
TRBD2,NA,TRBJ2-1,TRBV11-2,CASSLRLAGVSYNEQFF,TGTGCCAGCAGCTTGAGACTAGCGGGAGTGAGCTACAATGAGCAGTTCTTC
NA,NA,TRBJ1-1,TRBV2,CASSSQGHNTEAFF,TGTGCCAGCAGTTCGCAGGGACATAACACTGAAGCTTTCTTT
TRBD2,NA,TRBJ2-1,TRBV7-9,CASSLVAGLYNEQFF,TGTGCCAGCAGCTTAGTAGCGGGCCTCTACAATGAGCAGTTCTTC
TRBD1,NA,TRBJ2-2,TRBV19,CASSMGQGATGELFF,TGTGCCAGTAGTATGGGACAGGGGGCTACCGGGGAGCTGTTTTTT
TRBD1,NA,TRBJ1-4,TRBV7-6,CASSLAGTGGPTNEKLFF,TGTGCCAGCAGCTTAGCCGGGACAGGGGGACCAACTAATGAAAAACTGTTTTTT
TRBD2,NA,TRBJ2-7,TRBV4-2,CASSQPGETGGEQYF,TGTGCCAGCAGCCAACCTGGTGAAACGGGGGGCGAGCAGTACTTC
TRBD1,NA,TRBJ1-3,TRBV19,CASSRQGPSSGNTIYF,TGTGCCAGTAGCCGACAGGGTCCAAGCTCTGGAAACACCATATATTTT
NA,NA,TRBJ2-7,TRBV13,CASSEQQTPLYEQYF,TGTGCCAGCAGCGAACAACAAACCCCCCTTTACGAGCAGTACTTC
NA,NA,TRBJ1-1,TRBV7-9,CASSPVQEATEAFF,TGTGCCAGCAGCCCAGTACAGGAAGCTACTGAAGCTTTCTTT
NA,NA,TRBJ2-7,TRBV5-1,CASSFTRVDEQYF,TGCGCCAGCAGCTTCACCCGGGTCGACGAGCAGTACTTC
NA,NA,TRBJ2-1,TRBV18,CATRGQDDFNEQFF,TGTGCCACCCGGGGCCAGGACGACTTCAATGAGCAGTTCTTC
NA,NA,TRBJ2-5,TRBV5-6,CASSLWTAQETQYF,TGTGCCAGCAGCTTATGGACAGCCCAAGAGACCCAGTACTTC
NA,NA,TRBJ2-3,TRBV7-6,CASSLAPVAVILDTQYF,TGTGCCAGCAGCTTAGCGCCGGTAGCGGTTATCTTAGATACGCAGTATTTT
TRBD1,NA,TRBJ2-6,TRBV15,CATRDSLSGANVLTF,TGTGCCACCCGGGACAGCCTCTCTGGGGCCAACGTCCTGACTTTC
NA,NA,TRBJ2-3,TRBV9,CASSVAETTDTQYF,TGTGCCAGCAGCGTAGCTGAGACAACAGATACGCAGTATTTT
NA,NA,TRBJ2-3,TRBV9,CASSVDSGGADTQYF,TGTGCCAGCAGCGTAGATAGTGGGGGGGCGGATACGCAGTATTTT
NA,NA,TRBJ1-1,TRBV5-4,CASSLDTNTEAFF,TGTGCCAGCAGCTTGGACACGAACACTGAAGCTTTCTTT
NA,NA,TRBJ1-4,TRBV5-1,CASSSTGSANEKLFF,TGCGCCAGCAGCAGTACAGGGAGTGCTAATGAAAAACTGTTTTTT
TRBD2,few,TRBJ2-1,TRBV15,CATTPGLAIFNEQFF,TGTGCCACCACCCCTGGACTAGCGATCTTCAATGAGCAGTTCTTC
NA,NA,TRBJ2-3,TRBV6-6,CAAQDSRTDTQYF,TGTGCCGCCCAGGACAGCCGCACAGATACGCAGTATTTT
NA,NA,TRBJ2-2,TRBV9,CASRGGGTTTGELFF,TGTGCCAGCAGGGGAGGGGGCACAACTACCGGGGAGCTGTTTTTT
NA,NA,TRBJ1-6,TRBV2,CASSEQGGSPLHF,TGTGCCAGCAGTGAGCAGGGAGGATCACCCCTCCACTTT
NA,few,TRBJ2-7,TRBV7-2,CASSSGGFYEQYF,TGTGCCAGCAGCTCAGGTGGGTTCTACGAGCAGTACTTC
NA,NA,TRBJ2-2,TRBV19,CASSIKRVGSAGGELFF,TGTGCCAGTAGTATTAAGCGTGTTGGCTCCGCCGGCGGGGAGCTGTTTTTT
NA,NA,TRBJ1-5,TRBV27,CASSSDSRRVGQPQHF,TGTGCCAGCAGTTCCGACTCTAGGAGGGTTGGTCAGCCCCAGCATTTT
NA,NA,TRBJ2-2,TRBV5-8,CASSLVDSFTGELFF,TGTGCCAGCAGCTTGGTAGACAGCTTCACCGGGGAGCTGTTTTTT
TRBD2,NA,TRBJ2-7,TRBV5-1,CASSVLPTSGRAEQYF,TGCGCCAGCAGCGTGTTACCCACTAGCGGGAGGGCCGAGCAGTACTTC
NA,NA,TRBJ1-3,TRBV9,CASSVGSPGNTIYF,TGTGCCAGCAGCGTCGGGAGTCCTGGAAACACCATATATTTT
NA,NA,TRBJ1-1,TRBV7-9,CASSLMAGGTEAFF,TGTGCCAGCAGCTTGATGGCGGGAGGTACTGAAGCTTTCTTT
NA,NA,TRBJ2-7,TRBV7-6,CASSLQGGVVYEQYF,TGTGCCAGCAGCCTCCAGGGGGGCGTCGTATACGAGCAGTACTTC
NA,NA,TRBJ2-7,TRBV5-1,CASKSDSSYEQYF,TGCGCCAGCAAGTCAGACAGCTCCTACGAGCAGTACTTC
NA,NA,TRBJ1-2,TRBV5-6,CASSGVGSYGYTF,TGTGCCAGCAGCGGCGTAGGGAGCTATGGCTACACCTTC
NA,NA,TRBJ2-7,TRBV5-4,CASSYRTGRDWVYYEQYF,TGTGCCAGCAGCTATCGCACAGGGAGGGATTGGGTTTACTACGAGCAGTACTTC
NA,NA,TRBJ1-6,TRBV14,CASSRDTQAYLHF,TGTGCCAGCAGCCGGGACACTCAGGCATACCTCCACTTT
NA,NA,TRBJ1-1,TRBV5-1,CASSIVSQGRWAEAFF,TGCGCCAGCAGCATTGTATCCCAGGGTCGGTGGGCTGAAGCTTTCTTT
TRBD1,NA,TRBJ2-1,TRBV6-4,CASSVDPGQKQFF,TGTGCCAGCAGTGTCGACCCGGGACAGAAACAGTTCTTC